A selection of T cell receptor beta chains follows, all from one sample in a study of yellow fever vaccine responses in identical twins. A single record per CDR3 protein comes from TCRdb applying MiXCR to the RT-PCR reads. The profile covers about 6,000 distinct CDR3 sequences, with approximately 65% appearing a single time and 3.5% to 4.5% taken by the ten largest. The starting material was T cells from blood (PBMCs), unsorted or a sorted subset (not recorded which), obtained before or after yellow fever vaccination (not recorded which). These TCRs come from a woman under 30 who received the yellow fever vaccine. The CDR3 runs from the conserved cysteine through the conserved F or W. A D gene is named only where the DNA matches it firmly. The size entry is marked missing in some rows and otherwise reads once, few, many or a size class.

j_call,d_call,v_call,clone_size,cdr3_nt,cdr3_aa
TRBJ2-5,-,TRBV18,few,TGTGCCAGCTCACCATCCACAGTCGGAGAGACCCAGTACTTC,CASSPSTVGETQYF
TRBJ2-1,-,TRBV18,few,TGTGCCAGCTCACCACGGAGGCAGGCAAGCTCCTACAATGAGCAGTTCTTC,CASSPRRQASSYNEQFF
TRBJ2-2,-,TRBV20-1,-,-,CSASLASGTGELFFF
TRBJ1-5,-,TRBV20-1,-,TGCAGTGCCAGCGCGATGGGGAATCAGCCCCAGCATTTT,CSASAMGNQPQHF
TRBJ1-6,TRBD1,TRBV13,-,TGTGCCAGCACTTACAGGGGGGGATCACCCCTCCACTTT,CASTYRGGSPLHF
TRBJ2-1,TRBD2,TRBV15,-,TGTGCCACCAGCAGAGTAGGACGCGGGAGTGGAAATGAGCAGTTCTTC,CATSRVGRGSGNEQFF
TRBJ2-5,-,TRBV12-5,few,TGTGCTAGTGGTTTGGAGACTAGTCCAGAGACCCAGTACTTC,CASGLETSPETQYF
TRBJ2-1,-,TRBV5-1,-,TGCGCCAGCAGCTTGGGGGACACCTACAATGAGCAGTTCTTC,CASSLGDTYNEQFF
TRBJ2-3,-,TRBV29-1,-,TGCAGCGTTGCCCCCACAGGAAGAGCAGATACGCAGTATTTT,CSVAPTGRADTQYF
TRBJ1-1,-,TRBV20-1,-,TGCAGTGCTAGTCCCGAGGGAGCTAACACTGAAGCTTTCTTT,CSASPEGANTEAFF
TRBJ1-4,-,TRBV7-3,few,TGTGCCAGCAGCTTATCCTTACAGGGAAGGGAACTGTTTTTT,CASSLSLQGRELFF
TRBJ1-6,-,TRBV2,few,TGTGCCAGCAGTCAAGGACGCGGGAATTCACCCCTCCACTTT,CASSQGRGNSPLHF
TRBJ2-3,TRBD2,TRBV11-3,-,TGTGCCAGCAGCTTATACCTAGCGGGAGGGCCAAGCACAGATACGCAGTATTTT,CASSLYLAGGPSTDTQYF
TRBJ2-1,-,TRBV18,once,TGTGCCAGCTCACCTTGGGCTAGCAATAACAATGAGCAGTTCTTC,CASSPWASNNNEQFF
TRBJ2-7,TRBD1,TRBV4-1,-,TGCGCCAGCAGCCAACGGACAGGGGGCATCTACGAGCAGTACTTC,CASSQRTGGIYEQYF
TRBJ2-7,-,TRBV6-1,-,TGTGCCAGCACCAAGACTGCAACCTACGAGCAGTACTTC,CASTKTATYEQYF
TRBJ2-5,TRBD1,TRBV12-3/TRBV12-4,-,TGTGCCAGCAGCACATCTGACAGGGGTCAAGAGACCCAGTACTTC,CASSTSDRGQETQYF
TRBJ2-3,-,TRBV4-1,-,TGCGCCAGCAGCCCTGGGACTTCTAGCACAGATACGCAGTATTTT,CASSPGTSSTDTQYF
TRBJ2-3,-,TRBV5-1,few,TGCGCCAGCAGCACTCGACAGGCCGGGGATACGCAGTATTTT,CASSTRQAGDTQYF
TRBJ2-7,-,TRBV2,-,TGTGCCAGCAGTGAACCCCAGGTTCAGTACTTC,CASSEPQVQYF
TRBJ2-5,TRBD1,TRBV29-1,-,TGCAGCGTGGCACAGGGGCGCGGAGAGACCCAGTACTTC,CSVAQGRGETQYF
TRBJ2-7,TRBD2,TRBV11-2,-,TGTGCCAGCAGCTCGGGACTAGCCCTTTACTACGAGCAGTACTTC,CASSSGLALYYEQYF
TRBJ2-5,TRBD2,TRBV10-2,-,TGCGCCAGCAGTGTCTTTCTAGCGGGAAGTGGAGAGACCCAGTACTTC,CASSVFLAGSGETQYF
TRBJ2-4,-,TRBV3-1,-,TGTGCCAGCAGCCAACAACGTTCCCATGGTGGGGACATTCAGTACTTC,CASSQQRSHGGDIQYF
TRBJ1-2,TRBD1,TRBV19,-,TGTGCCACAAAGTGGGGGACAGGGATCTACACCTTC,CATKWGTGIYTF
TRBJ2-7,-,TRBV4-1,once,TGCGCCAGCAGCCAAGAAGGCCCTAGCTCCTACGAGCAGTACTTC,CASSQEGPSSYEQYF
TRBJ2-1,-,TRBV28,-,TGTGCCAGCGCGATCTTCGCTGAGAATGAGCAGTTCTTC,CASAIFAENEQFF
TRBJ2-7,-,TRBV30,-,TGTGCCTGGAGTGAGCCTAGCGTAAACGAGCAGTACTTC,CAWSEPSVNEQYF
TRBJ2-1,TRBD2,TRBV4-3,once,TGCGCCAGCAGCCCCGGACTAGAGGTTTTCGATGAGCAGTTCTTC,CASSPGLEVFDEQFF
TRBJ2-1,TRBD2,TRBV9,-,TGTGCCAGCAGCCCCCGGACTAGATGGGATAGTGAGCAGTTCTTC,CASSPRTRWDSEQFF
TRBJ1-5,-,TRBV29-1,-,TGCAGCGTTGGGGACGGGGTATTGGGCAATCAGCCCCAGCATTTT,CSVGDGVLGNQPQHF
TRBJ2-2,-,TRBV4-1,-,TGCGCCAGCAGCCAAGATAGACAGATCACCGGGGAGCTGTTTTTT,CASSQDRQITGELFF
TRBJ2-7,TRBD2,TRBV20-1,-,TGCAGTGCCAGGACTAGCGCCTACGAGCAGTACTTC,CSARTSAYEQYF
TRBJ1-5,-,TRBV18,-,TGTGCCAGCTCATGGTCGGCTGACCTCAATCAGCCCCAGCATTTT,CASSWSADLNQPQHF
TRBJ2-5,-,TRBV2,-,TGTGCCAGCAGTGAAGGGGGGGCTTCCCAAGAGACCCAGTACTTC,CASSEGGASQETQYF
TRBJ2-7,TRBD1,TRBV28,-,TGTGCCAGCAGTTTCGGACAGGGGCAGTACTTC,CASSFGQGQYF
TRBJ2-5,-,TRBV18,-,TGTGCCAGCTCTCCTTTTCGGCCTCAGCGGAGGGAGACCCAGTACTTC,CASSPFRPQRRETQYF
TRBJ2-1,TRBD2,TRBV5-1,-,TGCGCCAGCAGCTTGTTAAGCGGGAGCAGGCATGAGCAGTTCTTC,CASSLLSGSRHEQFF
TRBJ1-1,TRBD1,TRBV20-1,-,TGCAGTGCTAGCCCCATCCGGGACAGAACATGGAACACTGAAGCTTTCTTT,CSASPIRDRTWNTEAFF
TRBJ1-2,-,TRBV28,-,TGTGCCAGCACACAGCGCTATGGCTACACCTTC,CASTQRYGYTF
TRBJ1-3,-,TRBV12-3/TRBV12-4,few,TGTGCCAGCAGGGTAGGGACTGGAAACACCATATATTTT,CASRVGTGNTIYF
TRBJ2-5,TRBD2,TRBV18,-,TGTGCCAGCTCACCAGGACTAGCGGGAGTAGTGGAGACCCAGTACTTC,CASSPGLAGVVETQYF
TRBJ1-1,-,TRBV5-6,-,TGTGCCAGCAGCCCACCTTCCGTGGGGGGCGTCGCTTTCTTT,CASSPPSVGGVAFF
TRBJ2-3,TRBD2,TRBV11-2,-,TGTGCCAGCAGCTCCCCATGGCGCGGGGGTGAAAGCACAGATACGCAGTATTTT,CASSSPWRGGESTDTQYF
TRBJ2-7,-,TRBV11-2,-,TGTGCCAGCAGCTTAAATCCAGGGTCCTACGAGCAGTACTTC,CASSLNPGSYEQYF
TRBJ2-7,-,TRBV4-2,-,TGTGCCAGCAGCCGAGCCTACGAGCAGTACTTC,CASSRAYEQYF
TRBJ2-7,-,TRBV28,-,TGTGCCAGCAGTTTAGAGGGGCGACCTCCCTTCCTGCAGTACTTC,CASSLEGRPPFLQYF
TRBJ2-7,TRBD1,TRBV14,-,TGTGCCAGCAGCCCCATCCGGGACAGGGGCTACGAGCAGTACTTC,CASSPIRDRGYEQYF
TRBJ1-1,-,TRBV29-1,-,TGCAGCGTTGGGGAGGGGTTGATGAACACTGAAGCTTTCTTT,CSVGEGLMNTEAFF
TRBJ2-5,TRBD2,TRBV11-3,-,TGTGCCAGCAGCACAGGACTAGCGGGGCAAGAGACCCAGTACTTC,CASSTGLAGQETQYF
TRBJ1-2,-,TRBV10-3,-,TGTGCCATCAGTAAGGGGGTGGGCTATGGCTACACCTTC,CAISKGVGYGYTF
TRBJ2-3,-,TRBV20-1,-,TGCAGTGCTTCGGCAGATACGCAGTATTTT,CSASADTQYF
TRBJ1-4,-,TRBV6-1,-,TGTGCCAGCAGTGGCCCGGACACGCTTGATGAAAAACTGTTTTTT,CASSGPDTLDEKLFF
TRBJ2-1,TRBD2,TRBV18,few,TGTGCCAGCTCATATGGGACTAGCGGAACCTACAATGAGCAGTTCTTC,CASSYGTSGTYNEQFF